The rows below give T cell receptor beta chains drawn from one sample of a study of neoadjuvant nivolumab and ipilimumab in lung cancer. Sequencing used immunoSEQ multiplex PCR; TCRdb keeps in-frame clones, though not all of them. The sample has 20,000 to 25,000 clones, about four fifths seen once. This specimen consisted of peripheral blood, obtained before neoadjuvant nivolumab, alone or with ipilimumab. The receptors here all came from an adult with non-small cell lung cancer. CDR3s include the opening cysteine and the closing phenylalanine or tryptophan. The order of the fields is J gene, clone size, D gene, V gene, CDR3 length, CDR3 DNA, CDR3 protein. D genes are given only for firm matches. The listing skips clone size in some rows; elsewhere it reads once, few, many or a size class.

TRBJ2-4	-	-	TRBV28	14	TGTGCCAGCAGTTCAAGGGACCTGGGGAACATTCAGTACTTC	CASSSRDLGNIQYF
TRBJ2-7	-	-	TRBV19	10	TGTGCCAGTGGGGACGAGAACCCGTACTTC	CASGDENPYF
TRBJ1-2	-	-	TRBV4-1	13	TGCGCCAGCAGCCAAGAGGACGGTTATGGCTACACCTTC	CASSQEDGYGYTF
TRBJ1-1	-	-	TRBV11-3	15	TGTGCCAGCAGCTTTGGGGGGCCAGCGAACACTGAAGCTTTCTTT	CASSFGGPANTEAFF
TRBJ2-5	once	TRBD1	TRBV2	16	TGTGCCAGCAGTGGCGGCGGGGGGACAGGGGGTGGTGCCCAGTACTTC	CASSGGGGTGGGAQYF
TRBJ1-1	-	-	TRBV5-1	14	TGCGCCAGCGGGCCACCGGGGGGGAACACTGAAGCTTTCTTT	CASGPPGGNTEAFF
TRBJ1-2	-	-	TRBV5-5	13	TGTGCCAGCAGCCTGGCGGTCAGGTTAGGCTACACCTTC	CASSLAVRLGYTF
TRBJ2-2	-	TRBD2	TRBV7-2	17	TGTGCCAGCAGCGCCCCCAGACTAGCCGAGCGCACCGGGGAGCTGTTTTTT	CASSAPRLAERTGELFF
TRBJ2-1	few	TRBD2	TRBV9	15	TGTGCCAGCAGCATTAGCGGGCTCTCCTACAATGAGCAGTTCTTC	CASSISGLSYNEQFF
TRBJ1-2	-	-	TRBV5-5	14	TGTGCCAGCAGCTTGGTTCGGGGTGACTATGGCTACACCTTC	CASSLVRGDYGYTF
TRBJ1-1	-	TRBD1	TRBV11-2	13	TGTGCCAGCAGCTTGGACAGGGCCGGAGTAGCTTTCTTT	CASSLDRAGVAFF
TRBJ2-2	once	TRBD1	TRBV30	15	TGTGCCTGGGACAGGGGGCTCACCAACACCGGGGAGCTGTTTTTT	CAWDRGLTNTGELFF
TRBJ1-5	-	-	TRBV2	15	TGTGCCAGCACACCTGGGCGGGGGGTAAGTCAGCCCCAGCATTTT	CASTPGRGVSQPQHF
TRBJ2-7	-	-	TRBV11-1	15	TGTGCCAGCAGCTTAAGACAAGGTACGCTCGGCGAGCAGTACTTC	CASSLRQGTLGEQYF
TRBJ2-5	-	TRBD1	TRBV5-6	14	TGTGCCAGCAGCATTCTGACAGGGGAAGAGACCCAGTACTTC	CASSILTGEETQYF
TRBJ2-7	-	-	TRBV6-1	14	TGTGCCAGCAGTGAAGAGCCCCGATCCTACGAGCAGTACTTC	CASSEEPRSYEQYF
TRBJ2-1	-	-	TRBV7-2	16	TGTGCCAGCAGCTTAACAGCGGCAATCACCTACAATGAGCAGTTCTTC	CASSLTAAITYNEQFF
TRBJ1-1	once	-	TRBV9	14	TGTGCCAGCAGCGTAGGATCAGTGAACACTGAAGCTTTCTTT	CASSVGSVNTEAFF
TRBJ2-7	-	TRBD2	TRBV6-5	14	TGTGCCAGCAGTTTCCTGACTAGCCCCTACGAGCAGTACTTC	CASSFLTSPYEQYF
TRBJ2-1	-	TRBD1	TRBV5-1	15	TGCGCCAGCAGCTTAGGGGACAGGGTTTCCCATGAGCAGTTCTTC	CASSLGDRVSHEQFF
TRBJ2-3	-	-	TRBV19	15	TGTGCCAGTAGTATACAGGGGGACTACACAGATACGCAGTATTTT	CASSIQGDYTDTQYF
TRBJ2-1	-	-	TRBV5-1	14	TGCGCCAGCAGCCTCGCCCTAGGGGGCAATGAGCAGTTCTTC	CASSLALGGNEQFF
TRBJ1-2	-	-	TRBV7-9	13	TGTGCCAGCAGCTTAGATTTGGGGGATGGCTACACCTTC	CASSLDLGDGYTF
TRBJ2-7	-	TRBD1	TRBV7-9	15	TGTGCCAGCAGCTATCGGACAGGAGATTCCTACGAGCAGTACTTC	CASSYRTGDSYEQYF
TRBJ2-1	-	TRBD2	TRBV27	18	TGTGCCAGCAGTTTAGCGAGACTAGCGGGAGGCCTGGGAAATGAGCAGTTCTTC	CASSLARLAGGLGNEQFF
TRBJ2-5	-	-	TRBV6-1	13	TGTGCCAGCACTCCGGGGGCCCAAGAGACCCAGTACTTC	CASTPGAQETQYF
TRBJ1-5	-	TRBD1	TRBV19	17	TGTGCCAGTAGCCCCCACTTGGGGGACAGGGGGAGTCAGCCCCAGCATTTT	CASSPHLGDRGSQPQHF
TRBJ1-1	-	-	TRBV6-6	13	TGTGCCAGCAGTTACTCGGAAAACACTGAAGCTTTCTTT	CASSYSENTEAFF
TRBJ1-1	once	-	TRBV30	16	TGTGCCTGGAGGAAACCGGGACGGCCCATGAACACTGAAGCTTTCTTT	CAWRKPGRPMNTEAFF
TRBJ1-1	-	TRBD1	TRBV5-1	15	TGCGCCAGCAGCCCCGGCGCAGGGGGCCCAGATCGAGCTTTCTTT	CASSPGAGGPDRAFF
TRBJ2-5	-	TRBD1	TRBV6-6	14	TGTGCCAGCAGACCCGAAGGGGGCTTGAAGACCCAGTACTTC	CASRPEGGLKTQYF
TRBJ2-7	-	TRBD2	TRBV11-2	13	TGTGCCAGCAGAAAAAGCGGGGGGAACGAGCAGTACTTC	CASRKSGGNEQYF
TRBJ1-2	-	-	TRBV30	13	TGTGCCTGGGCGACAGGCGAAAGTAGGGGCTACACCTTC	CAWATGESRGYTF
TRBJ2-1	-	TRBD2	TRBV13	16	TGTGCCAGCAGCTTATTTCGGACTAGCGGACTCAATGAGCAGTTCTTC	CASSLFRTSGLNEQFF
TRBJ1-3	once	-	TRBV11-2	15	TGTGCCAGCAGCTTAAGGGACATCTCTGGAAACACCATATATTTT	CASSLRDISGNTIYF
TRBJ2-5	-	-	TRBV5-4	13	TGTGCCAGCAGCTTGGGCCCACAAGAGACCCAGTACTTC	CASSLGPQETQYF
TRBJ2-1	-	-	TRBV30	13	TGTGCCTGGAGTGTATCGCGCAGGGGTGAGCAGTTCTTC	CAWSVSRRGEQFF
TRBJ2-5	-	-	TRBV5-6	13	TGTGCCAGCAGCTTGGCGCTTCAAGAGACCCAGTACTTC	CASSLALQETQYF
TRBJ2-1	-	TRBD2	TRBV4-1	21	TGCGCCAGCAGCCAAGTATCAAGCACACCCATTACTAGCGGGGAATACAATGAGCAGTTCTTC	CASSQVSSTPITSGEYNEQFF